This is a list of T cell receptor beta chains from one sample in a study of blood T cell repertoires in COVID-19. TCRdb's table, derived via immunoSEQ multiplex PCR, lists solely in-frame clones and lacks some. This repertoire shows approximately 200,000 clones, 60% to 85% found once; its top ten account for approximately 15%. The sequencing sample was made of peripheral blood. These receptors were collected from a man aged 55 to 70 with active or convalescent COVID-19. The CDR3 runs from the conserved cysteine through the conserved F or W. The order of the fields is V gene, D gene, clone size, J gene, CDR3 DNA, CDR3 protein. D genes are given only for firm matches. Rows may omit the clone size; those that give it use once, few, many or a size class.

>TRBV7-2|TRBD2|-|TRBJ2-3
TGTGCCAGCAGCTTCTCAGCGGGAGCAGATACGCAGTATTTT
CASSFSAGADTQYF
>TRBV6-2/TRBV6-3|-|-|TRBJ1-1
TGTGCCAGCAGTTACGATCCGTCTAGGAACACTGAAGCTTTCTTT
CASSYDPSRNTEAFF
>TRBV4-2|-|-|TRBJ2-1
TGTGCCAGCAGCCAAGATCGGCGGGGCGGACAGTTCTTC
CASSQDRRGGQFF
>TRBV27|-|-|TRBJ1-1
TGTGCCAGCTCCCAAGAGGGTGAAGCTTTCTTT
CASSQEGEAFF
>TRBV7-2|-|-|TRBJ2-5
TGTGCCAGCAGCGTAGTCAGCGGAGGGCAAGAGACCCAGTACTTC
CASSVVSGGQETQYF
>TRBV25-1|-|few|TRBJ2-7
TGTGCCAGCATGGGAGCGGGCTACGAGCAGTACTTC
CASMGAGYEQYF
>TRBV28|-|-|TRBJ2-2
TGTGCCAGCAAGGAGTTTTACACCGGGGAGCTGTTTTTT
CASKEFYTGELFF
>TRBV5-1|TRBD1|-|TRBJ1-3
TGCGCCAGCAGCTTGGCCGTTACAGGGGCGGGAAACACCATATATTTT
CASSLAVTGAGNTIYF
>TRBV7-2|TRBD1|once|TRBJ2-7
TGTGCCAGCAGCTTAGCAGCAAAGACAGGGCCCTACGAGCAGTACTTC
CASSLAAKTGPYEQYF
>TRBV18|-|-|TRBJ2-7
TGTGCCAGCTCACCACCTTCTACCTACGAGCAGTACTTC
CASSPPSTYEQYF
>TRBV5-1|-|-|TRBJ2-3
TGCGCCAGCAGCTTGGCCCCCGGGGAGGTCACAGATACGCAGTATTTT
CASSLAPGEVTDTQYF
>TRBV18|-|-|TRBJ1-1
TGTGCCAGCTCACCCCCGGGGGGCACTGAAGCTTTCTTT
CASSPPGGTEAFF
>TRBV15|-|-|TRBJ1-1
TGTGCCACCAGCAGAGCTCGGGACACACCTGAAGCTTTCTTT
CATSRARDTPEAFF
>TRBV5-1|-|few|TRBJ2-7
TGCGCCAGCAGCGCGGGACCTGGAGGTCTCGAGCAGTACTTC
CASSAGPGGLEQYF
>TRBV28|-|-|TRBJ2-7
TGTGCCAGCCTAGGTCTCCTCCACACCTACGAGCAGTACTTC
CASLGLLHTYEQYF
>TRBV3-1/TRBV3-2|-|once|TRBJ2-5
TGTGCCAGCAGTCCTTGGTCTAGCTCGGAGACCCAGTACTTC
CASSPWSSSETQYF